The 31 T cell receptor beta chains in this list originate from one sample, sequenced in a study of post-analysis software for immune sequencing data. Overall study results and limits: Included in a set of about five TRBV segments more frequent in patients than controls were TRBV5-6, TRBV5-1 and TRBV20-1.

These receptors have no identified antigens. Included in the TCR beta cDNA libraries were unique molecular identifiers. Each CDR3 protein is one row after TCRdb ran MiXCR on the PCR reads. Here the sample spans about 770,000 distinct CDR3 sequences, about 43% being singletons. The sequenced sample consisted of blood. These TCRs come from a girl aged 10 to 17 with multiple sclerosis.

This sequence joins TRBV11-2 and TRBJ1-2; TRBD1 matches at 9 bases. The germline V gene encodes CDR1 SGHAT and CDR2 FQNNGV. J lost 4 bases, V lost 2 bases, and 23 bases had no gene match. There are 21 residues in the CDR3. In DNA form, the CDR3 reads TGTGCCAGCAGCTTACCCCGGGTAGGCCCCGGGACAGGGATTGAAAGCTATGGCTACACCTTC. Translation: CASSLPRVGPGTGIESYGYTF.

The V call is TRBV4-1, the J call TRBJ1-2; the D is unclear. Per the germline V gene, CDR1 is MGHRA and CDR2 is YSYEKL. V lost 0 bases and J lost 5, with 10 bases in between. The CDR3 has 14 amino acids. CDR3: CASSQDMKGYGYTF. CDR3 nucleotides: TGCGCCAGCAGCCAAGATATGAAAGGATATGGCTACACCTTC.

V gene TRBV20-1 combines with J gene TRBJ2-5; D gene ambiguous. Germline values: CDR1 DFQATT, CDR2 SNEGSKA (reference sequence). The CDR3 is made up of 15 amino acids. With 0 bases removed from V and 4 bases from J, the gap between germline ends came to 15 bases. CDR3 DNA: TGCAGTGCTAGAGATCATCAAGTACTCGGAGAGACCCAGTACTTC. Amino acids: CSARDHQVLGETQYF.

V and J are TRBV27 and TRBJ2-6; D is perhaps TRBD1 (5 bases). Germline V gene data show CDR1 as MNHEY and CDR2 as SMNVEV (reference sequence). Trimming took off 7 bases at V and 0 bases at J, with 10 bases between the two ends. The CDR3 is made up of 15 amino acids. The CDR3 loop reads CASTRDSSGANVLTF. CDR3 in DNA: TGTGCCAGCACAAGAGACAGCTCTGGGGCCAACGTCCTGACTTTC.

The gene calls are TRBV6-1 and TRBJ2-5; 7 bases line up with TRBD1. The end of the DNA aligns better with TRBJ2-7, so the J call may be wrong. The CDR3 length is 14 residues. CDR1 is MNHNS and CDR2 is SASEGT in the germline V gene. CDR3 in DNA: TGTGCCAGCAGTGAAATAGAGGGGGCGGACGAGCAGTACTTC. Residues: CASSEIEGADEQYF.

The V and J genes are TRBV7-9 and TRBJ1-2; 9 bases agree with TRBD1. The V gene's germline CDR1 is SEHNR and CDR2 FQNEAQ (reference sequence). Unmatched junction bases numbered 5, after V lost 4 bases and J lost 2 bases. The CDR3 is made up of 15 amino acids. CDR3 protein: CASSSPDRGNYGYTF. The CDR3 nucleotides read TGTGCCAGCAGCTCCCCCGACAGGGGGAACTATGGCTACACCTTC.

The chain couples TRBV28 to TRBJ2-4, with D perhaps given as TRBD1 or TRBD2 (5 bases each). The DNA end lines up better with TRBJ2-7; the J call may be wrong. The CDR3 covers 13 residues. In germline, CDR1 is MDHEN, CDR2 SYDVKM. CDR3 loop: CASSFLRGHEQYF. CDR3 sequence (DNA): TGTGCCAGCAGCTTTCTCCGGGGCCACGAGCAGTACTTC.

This clonotype showed up just a few times. The J gene is TRBJ2-3, the V gene TRBV4-3; the D is unclear. Trimming left V 0 bases short and J 4 bases short, with 11 bases between. Germline values: CDR1 LGHNA, CDR2 YSLEER. CDR3 size: 15 residues. This chain's CDR3 is CASSQDTVAADTQYF. For the CDR3, the DNA is TGCGCCAGCAGCCAAGATACGGTCGCCGCAGATACGCAGTATTTT.

This clonotype was detected only a few times. The V call is TRBV5-5, the J call TRBJ2-7; D is unclear. This CDR3 is 14 amino acids long. Trimming took 2 bases from V and 0 from J, leaving 9 bases between them. The V gene's germline CDR1 is SGHKS and CDR2 YYEKEE (reference sequence). The CDR3 loop is CASSFNWGSYEQYF. The DNA for the CDR3 is TGTGCCAGCAGCTTCAACTGGGGCTCCTACGAGCAGTACTTC.

As concerns this clonotype: A read error may produce the germline difference seen at one junction end. The rearrangement links TRBV12-3 or TRBV12-4 to TRBJ2-3, with TRBD1 as a possible D gene (6 bases). The CDR3 is 15 residues long. The CDR3 DNA sequence: TGTGCCAGCAGTCCTAGGACAGCGGTGGGAGATGCGCAGTATTTT. This gives the protein CASSPRTAVGDAQYF.

The rearrangement uses TRBV7-2 and TRBJ1-6; TRBD1 might be the D (6 bases). The CDR3 consists of 15 residues. The V end lost 2 bases, the J end lost 7 bases, and 12 bases lay between the germline ends. The V gene's germline CDR1 is SGHTA and CDR2 FQGNSA. CDR3: CASSLFGGGNSPLHF. The CDR3 DNA is TGTGCCAGCAGCTTATTTGGGGGCGGGAATTCACCCCTCCACTTT.

The rearrangement joins TRBV12-3 or TRBV12-4 to TRBJ2-2; D is possibly TRBD1 (5 bases). Trimming pared 3 bases from V and 4 bases from J, leaving 9 bases between. The CDR3 has 14 residues. The CDR3 region is CASSLQGFTGELFF. The CDR3 DNA reads TGTGCCAGCAGTTTGCAGGGCTTCACCGGGGAGCTGTTTTTT.

The chain employs TRBV6-6 and TRBJ2-1; 7 bases agree with TRBD2. Per germline, CDR1 MNHNY and CDR2 SVGAGI (reference sequence). The CDR3 loop spans 15 amino acids. J gave up 5 bases and V 2 bases, and 6 bases lay outside the gene matches. The DNA of the CDR3 is TGTGCCAGCAGTTACCCCGGGACTACAAACAATGAGCAGTTCTTC. It translates to CASSYPGTTNNEQFF.

The chain carries TRBV29-1 and TRBJ2-7; 8 bases map to TRBD2. This CDR3 region has 15 residues. Germline loops: CDR1 SQVTM, CDR2 ANQGSEA. The J segment lost 7 bases and the V segment lost 7 bases, leaving 18 bases of the junction unmatched. The DNA of the CDR3 is TGCAGCGCTCAATCAACTAGCGGACCGTACAATGAGCAGTACTTC. Protein product: CSAQSTSGPYNEQYF.

The rearrangement uses TRBV28 and TRBJ2-3, with 7 bases identical to TRBD1. The CDR3 has 12 residues. Germline V lookup: CDR1 MDHEN, CDR2 SYDVKM. CDR3 amino acids: CASGGAPDTQYF. Here the CDR3 DNA reads TGTGCTTCAGGGGGAGCCCCAGATACGCAGTATTTT.

The V call is TRBV7-2, the J call TRBJ2-5; 12 positions match TRBD2. Near its end, the DNA agrees better with TRBJ2-7, so the J call may be wrong. Germline values: CDR1 SGHTA, CDR2 FQGNSA. The CDR3 loop spans 15 amino acids. The CDR3 protein is CASTKLAGGNYEQYF. In DNA form, the CDR3 reads TGTGCCAGCACCAAACTAGCGGGAGGAAACTACGAGCAGTACTTC.

J is TRBJ2-1 and V is TRBV20-1; possible D gene TRBD2, 6 bases. Germline V gene data show CDR1 as DFQATT and CDR2 as SNEGSKA (reference sequence). The CDR3 is 14 amino acids. V was pared by 1 base and J by 5 bases, with 12 bases between. The chain's CDR3 is CSARGVAEHNEQFF. The CDR3 DNA reads as TGCAGTGCTAGAGGGGTAGCGGAGCACAATGAGCAGTTCTTC.

The V gene is TRBV7-9, the J gene TRBJ2-4; 9 nucleotides agree with TRBD1. The end of the DNA aligns better with TRBJ2-7, so the J call may be wrong. This CDR3 is built from 15 residues. Germline CDR1 SEHNR, CDR2 FQNEAQ (reference sequence). CDR3 bases: TGTGCCAGCAGCCCTCGGACAGGGGTCGTCTACGAGCAGTACTTC. It yields the protein CASSPRTGVVYEQYF.

This clonotype occurred a few times. V and J are TRBV10-3 and TRBJ2-7; D call uncertain. V lost 0 bases, J lost 6 bases, and 9 bases lay in between. Germline assignment: CDR1 ENHRY and CDR2 SYGVKD. The CDR3 consists of 13 residues. CDR3 residues: CAISESRAREQYF. DNA of the CDR3: TGTGCCATCAGTGAGTCAAGAGCTCGCGAGCAGTACTTC.

The chain links TRBV12-3 or TRBV12-4 to TRBJ2-3, with 7 bases identical to TRBD2. CDR3 length equals 15 residues. V lost 6 bases to trimming and J lost 2 bases; unmatched junction nucleotides: 8. The CDR3 DNA follows: TGTGCCAGCAGGAAAGAGCGGGATTTCACAGATACGCAGTATTTT. Amino acids: CASRKERDFTDTQYF.

The chain employs TRBV7-2 and TRBJ2-1; perhaps TRBD2 as D (7 bases). The CDR3 loop spans 17 amino acids. Deletions cut 0 bases from V and 7 bases from J, with 19 bases between. The V gene's germline CDR1 is SGHTA and CDR2 FQGNSA. CDR3 amino acids: CASSLAGGGALKNEQFF. DNA for the CDR3: TGTGCCAGCAGCTTAGCGGGTGGGGGGGCCCTCAAGAATGAGCAGTTCTTC. Supplemented by reference TRBV7-2 and TRBJ2-1, the full variable domain reads GAGVSQSPSNKVTEKGKDVELRCDPISGHTALYWYRQSLGQGLEFLIYFQGNSAPDKSGLPSDRFSAERTGGSVSTLTIQRTQQEDSAVYLCASSLAGGGALKNEQFFGPGTRLTVL.

The sample holds a few counts of this clonotype. J is TRBJ2-1 and V is TRBV7-2, with D possibly being TRBD1 (6 bases). From germline, CDR1 is SGHTA and CDR2 FQGNSA. There are 15 residues in the CDR3. Trimming removed 3 bases from V and 8 bases from J, with 17 bases in between. CDR3 region: CASSFTGPQGYEQFF. Written as DNA, the CDR3 is TGTGCCAGCAGCTTCACAGGGCCCCAGGGTTATGAGCAGTTCTTC.

The CDR3 here is CASSSHRGYEQFF. CDR3 DNA sequence: TGTGCCAGCAGCTCACACAGGGGGTATGAGCAGTTCTTC. V is TRBV2 and J is TRBJ2-1; TRBD1 aligns across 8 bases. With 6 bases clipped from V and 8 bases from J, the junction kept 6 bases outside the gene matches. The CDR3 is made up of 13 amino acids. Germline V gene sequence: CDR1 SNHLY, CDR2 FYNNEI.

Only a few counts were recorded for this clonotype. One end of the junction does not line up with germline, which may come from a read error. The chain couples TRBV7-7 to TRBJ2-3, with D possibly TRBD1 on 5 matching bases. The CDR3 runs to 14 residues. The germline V gene has CDR1 SSHAT and CDR2 FNYEAQ (reference sequence). The CDR3 sequence: CASSQGHLTDTQYF. The CDR3, as DNA: TGTGCTAGCAGCCAAGGACACCTCACAGATACGCAGTATTTT.

The chain combines TRBV6-1 with TRBJ2-5; maybe TRBD1 (5 bases). Germline CDR1 MNHNS, CDR2 SASEGT. The CDR3 covers 15 residues. V lost 8 bases and J lost 5, with 21 bases in between. The CDR3 nucleotides are TGTGCCAGCTCTTTCATGGGGCTCCCCTCGGAGACCCAGTACTTC. It codes for CASSFMGLPSETQYF.

V gene TRBV7-3 combines with J gene TRBJ1-1; weak D call: TRBD1 (5 bases). CDR1 is SGHTA and CDR2 is FQGTGA in the germline V gene. V was shortened by 1 base and J by 8 bases, with 14 bases between the two germline ends. The CDR3 consists of 14 residues. The CDR3 DNA is TGTGCCAGCAGCTTAAGGGCAGGGTACCCAGAAGCTTTCTTT. This codes for CASSLRAGYPEAFF.

The V and J genes are TRBV7-2 and TRBJ2-7, with D possibly matching TRBD2 (7 bases). V was clipped by 4 bases and J by 3 bases, with 22 bases between them. This CDR3 region has 17 residues. Germline V gene data show CDR1 as SGHTA and CDR2 as FQGNSA. This CDR3 is CASSSLGGAGANYEQYF. CDR3 nucleotides: TGTGCCAGCAGCTCCCTTGGGGGGGCAGGGGCCAACTACGAGCAGTACTTC.

This chain uses TRBV12-1 with TRBJ2-5. TRBV12-1 is a listed pseudogene. The CDR3 consists of 17 residues. CDR3 region: CASSPQGSVGLPETQYF. CDR3 nucleotide sequence: TGTGCCAGCAGCCCCCAAGGATCGGTCGGGCTACCTGAGACCCAGTACTTC.

The DNA of the CDR3 is TGCAGTGCTAGAGATGAACTCCTGAATTCACCCCTCCACTTT. Its translation: CSARDELLNSPLHF. The J gene is TRBJ1-6, the V gene TRBV20-1, with D hard to call. This CDR3 has 14 residues. Germline CDR1 is DFQATT and CDR2 is SNEGSKA (reference sequence). V was shortened by 0 bases and J by 7 bases, with 10 bases between the two germline ends.

This clonotype showed up just a few times. This chain joins TRBV9 and TRBJ1-2; a possible D gene is TRBD1 (5 bases). The germline gives CDR1 SGDLS, CDR2 YYNGEE. CDR3 length: 15 amino acids. The ends were cut back, 6 bases at V and 8 bases at J, with 23 bases in the middle. This CDR3 is CASTGQETWGLGYTF. CDR3 nucleotide sequence: TGTGCCAGCACCGGACAAGAGACCTGGGGATTAGGCTACACCTTC.

The V call is TRBV5-8, the J call TRBJ2-5; D is perhaps TRBD1 or TRBD2 (7 bases each). Trimming cost V 2 bases and J 11 bases, with 22 bases left between them. The CDR3 contains 15 residues. The germline V gene has CDR1 SGHTS and CDR2 YDEGEE. The CDR3 is CASSLIRLARGEQYF. CDR3 bases: TGTGCCAGCAGCTTAATACGACTAGCCAGGGGGGAGCAGTACTTC.